Sequencing of this T cell receptor (beta chain) was carried out in a study of preoperative IRX-2 immunotherapy in early breast cancer. CDR1 and CDR2 from the germline V gene are MDHEN and SYDVKM. With 5 bases clipped from V and 2 bases from J, the junction kept 14 bases outside the gene matches. The CDR3 totals 18 residues. The treatment here: preoperative locoregional IRX-2 cytokine immunotherapy. Samples came from a phase Ib trial of preoperative locoregional IRX-2 cytokine immunotherapy. Here immunoSEQ multiplex PCR was the method, and the copy in TCRdb shows in-frame clones only, minus some. The sample consists of some 30,000 clones, less than 90% of them appearing once.

This receptor was taken from a human donor with breast cancer. Sequences were derived from lymph node tissue, sampled from a patient treated with IRX-2 immunotherapy. V usage is TRBV28 and J usage is TRBJ1-4, with 7 positions matching TRBD1. Here the CDR3 reads CASSEAGTAGLTNEKLFF. DNA of the CDR3: TGTGCCAGCAGTGAGGCCGGGACAGCCGGACTGACTAATGAAAAACTGTTTTTT.